Listed here is a single T cell receptor beta chain. This clone showed up just a few times. What this receptor recognizes is not known. Nothing much larger sits one base from this clone, and base qualities are not available. This record comes from a study of T cell responses to AZD1222 COVID-19 vaccine (dated by TCRdb to about 2021). Concerning the study at large: TCR sequencing was performed for about 250 trial participants, of whom about 200 were given two doses of AZD1222 and 26 were given two doses of MenACWY control vaccine. Trial participants were enrolled by age into subgroups of 18-55, 56-69 and 70-plus years, and around 150, 29 and 61 TCR-sequenced participants, respectively, were included in these subgroups.

The CDR3 regions of human TCRbeta chains were subjected to immunosequencing. The paper's processing steps were these. TCRs in the repertoires were compared against a reference library of SARS-CoV-2-specific TCRs that had been generated with the MIRA antigen-specificity platform. Breadth was defined as the fraction of unique TCRs that were SARS-CoV-2-associated. Depth was defined as the fraction of total T cells that were SARS-CoV-2-associated. Each spike-specific TCR was assigned to its reactive spike region and to a CD4 or CD8 class using the MIRA data. Log10-transformed breadth and depth values were compared by one-way ANOVA with Sidak's multiple comparisons tests. Drawn from immuneACCESS, this table holds only the in-frame rearrangements with V and J called that TCRdb kept. Clones are partly lost; checked studies trace under half to an unresolved V gene and leave the rest unexplained. The V and J calls and clone size come from that table; D and trimming were worked out from the DNA. Counted in this sample were over 120,000 clones; 88% of them appeared once. Of the sample, about 5% is held by the ten largest clones.

General study outcomes and caveats: Because no day 14 peak-response samples were available, the repertoires could be characterized only after the peak T cell response. Conclusions about previously exposed vaccinees are limited, since just five or six AZD1222 recipients were seropositive for SARS-CoV-2 at baseline. The vaccine-associated CD4 TCRs covered the entire spike protein, and the dominant responses fell in regions 160-218 and 743-854. Reportedly, almost half of the unique spike-specific TCRs recognized epitopes lying outside the regions that are mutated in the B.1.351 and B.1.1.7 variants. A significant rise in spike-specific TCR breadth and depth was observed after two AZD1222 doses relative to day 0 and relative to MenACWY recipients. Participants were mostly white British and included more females than males, and it was suggested by the authors that clonal diversity may have been underestimated. The 56-69-year group was small, and its depth increase did not reach significance, likely because of low power.

The time point label corresponds to: about 28 days (+/-7) after the second vaccine dose. The treatment or condition label here, explained by the study, means: meningococcal conjugate vaccine given as trial control. The vaccinee samples were drawn from two UK trials, COV001 and COV002, one of which was a single-blind randomized controlled phase 2/3 trial testing AZD1222 (ChAdOx1 nCoV-19) in healthy adults. Trial participant PBMC samples were collected at day 0 and day 28 after the second dose for TCRbeta chain sequencing. Sequencing was performed on peripheral blood, taken 28 days after the second dose of the MenACWY control vaccine. This receptor was obtained from an adult who received the MenACWY meningococcal vaccine as a control.

This receptor has the CDR3 CASRGNRGSLGYTF. The sequenced DNA: TGTGCCAGCAGAGGAAACAGGGGATCGTTGGGCTACACCTTC. The chain is made from TRBV28 and TRBJ1-2; 7 central bases correspond to TRBD1. The germline V gene encodes CDR1 MDHEN and CDR2 SYDVKM. Reading from cysteine to phenylalanine, the CDR3 counts 14 amino acids. CDR3 DNA only is kept here, 42 bases in frame from base 1. From V the trimming removes 6 bases and from J it removes 8 bases, while the gene matches leave 12 bases of the junction unaccounted for.